The 27 T cell receptor beta chains below all came from one sample that was sequenced in a study of T cells after yellow fever vaccination. TCRdb ran MiXCR on the 5' RACE reads and lists one entry per CDR3 protein. The profile shows some 400,000 distinct CDR3 sequences, approximately 18% of them singletons. The specimen was PBMCs, collected before the yellow fever booster vaccination. Receptor source: a man aged 18 to 30 who received the YFV17D yellow fever vaccine.

This chain links TRBV9 with TRBJ1-5; D is undetermined. Deletions cut 0 bases from V and 3 bases from J, with 10 bases between. This CDR3 is 15 amino acids long. In germline, CDR1 is SGDLS, CDR2 YYNGEE. CDR3: CASSVGGFPNQPQHF. The CDR3 DNA reads as TGTGCCAGCAGCGTAGGTGGGTTCCCCAATCAGCCCCAGCATTTT.

The genes are TRBV12-3 or TRBV12-4 and TRBJ2-1; a possible D gene is TRBD2 (7 bases). This CDR3 is built from 14 residues. V was pared by 4 bases and J by 4 bases, with 11 bases between. CDR3 amino acids: CASSWGGFYNEQFF. The CDR3 coding sequence is TGTGCCAGCAGTTGGGGGGGCTTTTACAATGAGCAGTTCTTC.

This clonotype was seen more than once but under ten times. This sequence joins TRBV20-1 and TRBJ2-3; D gene ambiguous. Trimming left V 3 bases short and J 4 bases short, with 11 bases between. The germline CDR1 and CDR2 sequences are DFQATT and SNEGSKA (reference sequence). This CDR3 is built from 13 residues. As DNA, the CDR3 is TGCAGTGCTAGGCCCCGAGCGTCAGATACGCAGTATTTT. Its protein product is CSARPRASDTQYF.

Comments on this clonotype: The junction departs from germline at one end; a sequencing error may be responsible. The chain links TRBV5-1 to TRBJ2-7; perhaps TRBD1 as D (6 bases). In germline, CDR1 is SGHRS, CDR2 YFSETQ. The CDR3 has 15 residues. CDR3 sequence reads: CASSLGRGVGYQQYF. CDR3 nucleotides: TGCGCCAGCAGCTTGGGCAGGGGAGTGGGCTACCAGCAGTACTTC.

This clonotype was counted a single time. The J gene is TRBJ2-7, the V gene TRBV18; D gene uncertain. V lost 6 bases, J lost 0 bases, and 12 bases lay in between. CDR1 KGHSH and CDR2 LQKENI come from the germline V gene. CDR3 length: 14 amino acids. The CDR3 sequence: CASSPTPSSYEQYV. The CDR3, as DNA: TGTGCCAGCTCCCCGACCCCGAGCTCCTACGAGCAGTACGTC.

This clonotype has a handful of counts. V is TRBV7-3 and J is TRBJ2-3; 7 bases are a match to TRBD2. V lost 5 bases to trimming and J lost 0 bases; unmatched junction nucleotides: 11. The CDR3 is made up of 17 amino acids. In germline, CDR1 is SGHTA, CDR2 FQGTGA. CDR3 amino acids: CASSPGRSGASTDTQYF. Here the CDR3 DNA reads TGTGCCAGCAGCCCCGGAAGGAGCGGGGCTAGCACAGATACGCAGTATTTT.

The chain carries TRBV6-5 and TRBJ1-1, with a weak D call TRBD1 (6 bases). CDR3 length equals 16 residues. The germline V gene encodes CDR1 MNHEY and CDR2 SVGAGI. Trimming left V 4 bases short and J 1 base short, with 16 bases between. The CDR3 protein is CASSFRGRGQNTEAFF. In DNA form, the CDR3 reads TGTGCCAGCAGTTTTCGGGGGCGAGGCCAGAACACTGAAGCTTTCTTT.

This chain uses TRBV12-3 or TRBV12-4 with TRBJ1-3; D unresolved. V was trimmed by 2 bases and J by 1 base, leaving 9 bases between them. The CDR3 covers 15 residues. The CDR3 here is CASSLLRGSGNTIYF. In DNA, the CDR3 is TGTGCCAGCAGTTTATTAAGAGGGTCTGGAAACACCATATATTTT.

V usage is TRBV5-1 and J usage is TRBJ1-2, with TRBD1 matching 8 bases. Per germline, CDR1 SGHRS and CDR2 YFSETQ. This CDR3 has 13 amino acids. J lost 6 bases, V lost 3 bases, and 4 bases had no gene match. The CDR3 DNA follows: TGCGCCAGCAGCTCGTTGGACAGGGATGGCTACACCTTC. It codes for CASSSLDRDGYTF.

This clonotype was counted between two and nine times. This rearrangement joins TRBV9 to TRBJ2-1; 7 bases are a match to TRBD1. The CDR3 is 15 amino acids. CDR1 SGDLS and CDR2 YYNGEE come from the germline V gene. The trim removed 5 bases at V and 6 bases at J, leaving 11 bases unmatched. The CDR3 sequence is CASRPPGQIVNEQFF. The CDR3 DNA is TGTGCCAGCAGACCCCCGGGACAGATCGTCAATGAGCAGTTCTTC.

This clonotype was recorded a few times. The CDR3 loop is CAWRGPGQGSPLHF. CDR3 DNA sequence: TGTGCCTGGAGGGGTCCGGGACAAGGGTCACCCCTCCACTTT. The J gene is TRBJ1-6, the V gene TRBV30; TRBD1 is a possible D gene (6 bases). This CDR3 region has 14 residues. The V end lost 3 bases, the J end lost 10 bases, and 16 bases lay between the germline ends. Germline lookup yields CDR1 GTSNPN and CDR2 SVGIG (reference sequence).

The chain joins TRBV4-1 to TRBJ2-7; the D gene is possibly TRBD1 (6 bases). The CDR3 totals 15 residues. V was shortened by 3 bases and J by 0 bases, with 12 bases between the two germline ends. From germline, CDR1 is MGHRA and CDR2 YSYEKL. In nucleotides, the CDR3 is TGCGCCAGCAGCCACCGGCAGGGGAGCTCCTACGAGCAGTACGTC. Its protein is CASSHRQGSSYEQYV.

This clonotype was seen a handful of times. The genes are TRBV20-1 and TRBJ2-2; D remains ambiguous. The V gene lost 3 bases and the J gene lost 3 bases, with 8 bases spanning the gap. This CDR3 is 13 amino acids long. The germline gives CDR1 DFQATT, CDR2 SNEGSKA (reference sequence). The CDR3 nucleotides read TGCAGTGCTAGTTTTCAGTACACCGGGGAGCTGTTTTTT. Protein sequence: CSASFQYTGELFF.

This clonotype appeared a few times. V and J are TRBV20-1 and TRBJ2-3; D tentatively reads TRBD1 or TRBD2 (7 bases each). Trimming cost V 7 bases and J 4 bases, with 12 bases left between them. CDR3 length: 12 amino acids. CDR1 and CDR2 (germline): DFQATT, SNEGSKA (reference sequence). The CDR3 loop is CSVQGGPDTQYF. The DNA for the CDR3 is TGCAGTGTCCAGGGGGGGCCAGATACGCAGTATTTT.

This clonotype was seen at least ten times. The chain employs TRBV7-6 and TRBJ2-2; D is ambiguous. The germline CDR1 and CDR2 sequences are SGHVS and FNYEAQ. This CDR3 spans 15 amino acids. The ends were cut back, 5 bases at V and 4 bases at J, with 14 bases in the middle. CDR3 sequence reads: CASSPRPGPTGELFF. As DNA, the CDR3 is TGTGCCAGCAGCCCCAGACCGGGTCCCACCGGGGAGCTGTTTTTT.

The chain is built from TRBV7-6 and TRBJ2-2; 11 nucleotides agree with TRBD2. The germline CDR1 and CDR2 sequences are SGHVS and FNYEAQ. The CDR3 totals 15 residues. After removal of 3 bases from V and 6 bases from J, the junction contained 3 bases not matched to a gene. The DNA of the CDR3 is TGTGCCAGCAGCTTGACTAGCGGGGATCCCGGGGAGCTGTTTTTT. Protein: CASSLTSGDPGELFF. Together with reference TRBV7-6 and TRBJ2-2, the CDR3 gives the full variable domain: GAGVSQSPRYKVTKRGQDVALRCDPISGHVSLYWYRQALGQGPEFLTYFNYEAQQDKSGLPNDRFSAERPEGSISTLTIQRTEQRDSAMYRCASSLTSGDPGELFFGEGSRLTVL.

This clonotype was detected only a few times. CDR3 protein: CASSPRQGAKDTQYF. The CDR3, as DNA: TGTGCCAGCAGCCCCCGGCAGGGGGCAAAGGATACGCAGTATTTT. The rearrangement links TRBV7-9 to TRBJ2-3; 8 bases match TRBD1. The CDR3 totals 15 residues. In germline, CDR1 is SEHNR, CDR2 FQNEAQ (reference sequence). V lost 5 bases, J lost 6 bases, and 10 bases stayed unmatched. The whole variable domain, remainder taken from reference TRBV7-9 and TRBJ2-3, is DTGVSQNPRHKITKRGQNVTFRCDPISEHNRLYWYRQTLGQGPEFLTYFQNEAQLEKSRLLSDRFSAERPKGSFSTLEIQRTEQGDSAMYLCASSPRQGAKDTQYFGPGTRLTVL.

This clonotype was counted only a few times. The genes are TRBV20-1 and TRBJ2-5; TRBD2 might be the D (6 bases). The CDR3 loop spans 12 amino acids. V dropped 6 bases and J dropped 2 bases, with 10 bases sitting between them. Per the germline V gene, CDR1 is DFQATT and CDR2 is SNEGSKA (reference sequence). This CDR3 reads CSAQAGQETQYF. CDR3 bases: TGCAGTGCCCAAGCGGGTCAAGAGACCCAGTACTTC.

The chain employs TRBV4-3 and TRBJ2-1; TRBD2 matches at 10 bases. CDR1 is LGHNA, CDR2 YSLEER, per germline. This CDR3 region has 15 residues. The trim removed 3 bases at V and 9 bases at J, leaving 8 bases unmatched. CDR3 DNA sequence: TGCGCCAGCAGCCAGGGTACGACTAGCGGGTTTGAGCAGTTCTTC. Protein sequence: CASSQGTTSGFEQFF.

CDR3 residues: CASTRATGMADTQYF. For the CDR3, the DNA is TGCGCCAGCACCCGGGCCACGGGGATGGCAGATACGCAGTATTTT. This chain links TRBV5-1 with TRBJ2-3; D may be TRBD2 (5 bases). CDR1 is SGHRS, CDR2 YFSETQ, per germline. V shed 6 bases and J shed 4 bases, with 18 bases lying between them. This CDR3 has 15 amino acids. Complete variable domain (other parts from reference TRBV5-1 and TRBJ2-3): KAGVTQTPRYLIKTRGQQVTLSCSPISGHRSVSWYQQTPGQGLQFLFEYFSETQRNKGNFPGRFSGRQFSNSRSEMNVSTLELGDSALYLCASTRATGMADTQYFGPGTRLTVL.

Only a few counts were recorded for this clonotype. The rearrangement joins TRBV12-3 or TRBV12-4 to TRBJ2-4, with D perhaps TRBD1 or TRBD2 (5 bases each). CDR3 length: 14 amino acids. V dropped 5 bases and J dropped 8 bases, with 16 bases sitting between them. The CDR3 region is CASSISSLGDIQYF. The CDR3 nucleotides are TGTGCCAGCAGTATATCGTCTCTGGGGGACATTCAGTACTTC.

This chain uses TRBV12-3 or TRBV12-4 with TRBJ2-1; no definite D call. The CDR3 is 13 residues long. V gave up 7 bases and J gave up 4 bases, with 11 bases separating them. The CDR3 nucleotides read TGTGCCAGCACCCTACTGGGGTACAATGAGCAGTTCTTC. Its translation is CASTLLGYNEQFF.

CDR3: CASGFSNQPQHF. CDR3 nucleotide sequence: TGTGCCAGCGGATTTAGCAATCAGCCCCAGCATTTT. The J gene is TRBJ1-5, the V gene TRBV6-2 or TRBV6-3; no clear D. The CDR3 covers 12 residues. Germline V gene sequence: CDR1 MNHEY, CDR2 SVGEGT. Trimming pared 8 bases from V and 0 bases from J, leaving 5 bases between.

The rearrangement joins TRBV10-3 to TRBJ2-3; 7 bases align to TRBD1. The trim removed 6 bases at V and 3 bases at J, leaving 3 bases unmatched. Germline V CDR1 and CDR2: ENHRY, SYGVKD. This CDR3 region has 13 residues. The CDR3 DNA is TGTGCCATCAGAGGGGGCCTGACAGATACGCAGTATTTT. Translated: CAIRGGLTDTQYF.

This clonotype has more than one count but fewer than ten. The chain recombines TRBV9 with TRBJ1-1; no clear D. The CDR3 extends over 14 amino acids. Germline values: CDR1 SGDLS, CDR2 YYNGEE. V lost 0 bases, J lost 0 bases, and 6 bases lay in between. The CDR3: CASSVGDMNTEAFF. DNA of the CDR3: TGTGCCAGCAGCGTAGGCGATATGAACACTGAAGCTTTCTTT.

The chain uses TRBV14 and TRBJ2-4, with D possibly matching TRBD1 (5 bases). The CDR3 totals 15 residues. The V gene's germline CDR1 is SGHDN and CDR2 FVKESK. V was pared by 1 base and J by 0 bases, with 7 bases between. CDR3 DNA sequence: TGTGCCAGCAGCCAAGGGGGCCTAGCCAAAAACATTCAGTACTTC. Translated, it gives CASSQGGLAKNIQYF.

The rearrangement joins TRBV10-3 to TRBJ2-2; D is unresolved. CDR3 length equals 16 residues. The germline V gene encodes CDR1 ENHRY and CDR2 SYGVKD. With 3 bases removed from V and 0 bases from J, the gap between germline ends came to 11 bases. This CDR3 is CAISDLVGANTGELFF. As DNA, the CDR3 is TGTGCCATCAGTGATTTGGTCGGAGCGAACACCGGGGAGCTGTTTTTT.